This T cell receptor beta chain came from a study of blood T cells in healthy people across ages. The authors ran a second PCR of roughly 6 to 12 cycles using a sample-barcoded 5' primer and a J-beta primer mix. Tagging of each cDNA molecule was performed by a template-switch adaptor with 12 random nucleotides. TCRdb called the 5' RACE reads again in MiXCR, with one record for every CDR3 protein. The sample shows approximately 800,000 distinct CDR3 sequences, 56% of them seen only once. Turning to this clonotype: The antigen remains undetermined.

In germline, CDR1 is SGHAT, CDR2 FQNNGV. With 2 bases removed from V and 2 bases from J, the gap between germline ends came to 8 bases. The CDR3 runs 14 residues. General study points: Researchers report that TCR beta diversity correlated strongly with naive T cell percentage.

The chain is built from TRBV11-2 and TRBJ2-3; D is unclear. The sequenced sample consisted of blood. This receptor was taken from a man in his forties in good health. The CDR3 DNA follows: TGTGCCAGCAGCTTACGCTACAACACAGATACGCAGTATTTT. It is translated as CASSLRYNTDTQYF.